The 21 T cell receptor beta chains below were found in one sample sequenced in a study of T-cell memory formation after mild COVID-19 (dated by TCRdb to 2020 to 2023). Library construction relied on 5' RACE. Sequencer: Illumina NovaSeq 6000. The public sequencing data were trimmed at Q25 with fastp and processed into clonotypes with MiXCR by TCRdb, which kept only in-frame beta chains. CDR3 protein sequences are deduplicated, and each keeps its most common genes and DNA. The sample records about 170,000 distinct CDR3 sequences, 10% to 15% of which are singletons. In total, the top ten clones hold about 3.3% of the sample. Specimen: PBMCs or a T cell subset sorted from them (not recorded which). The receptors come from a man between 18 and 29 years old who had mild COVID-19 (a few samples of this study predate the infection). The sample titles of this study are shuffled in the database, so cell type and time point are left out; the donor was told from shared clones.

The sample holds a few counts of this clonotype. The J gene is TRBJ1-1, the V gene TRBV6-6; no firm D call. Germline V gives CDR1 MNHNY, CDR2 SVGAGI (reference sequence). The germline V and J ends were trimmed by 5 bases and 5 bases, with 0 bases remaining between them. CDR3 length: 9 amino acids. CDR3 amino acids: CASSTEAFF. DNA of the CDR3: TGTGCCAGCAGTACTGAAGCTTTCTTT.

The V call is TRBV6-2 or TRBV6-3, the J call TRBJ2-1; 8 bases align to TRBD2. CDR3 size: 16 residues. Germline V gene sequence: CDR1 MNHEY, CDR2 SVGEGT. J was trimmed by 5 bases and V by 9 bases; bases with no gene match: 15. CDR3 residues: CASVDPLAGNHNEQFF. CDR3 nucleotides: TGTGCCAGTGTTGACCCCTTAGCGGGGAATCACAATGAGCAGTTCTTC.

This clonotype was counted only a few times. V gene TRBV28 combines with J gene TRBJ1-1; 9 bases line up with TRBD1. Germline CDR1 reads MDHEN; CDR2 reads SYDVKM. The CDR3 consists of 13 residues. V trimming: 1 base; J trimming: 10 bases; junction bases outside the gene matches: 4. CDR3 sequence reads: CASSLSGQGVAFF. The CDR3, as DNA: TGTGCCAGCAGTTTATCGGGACAGGGAGTAGCTTTCTTT.

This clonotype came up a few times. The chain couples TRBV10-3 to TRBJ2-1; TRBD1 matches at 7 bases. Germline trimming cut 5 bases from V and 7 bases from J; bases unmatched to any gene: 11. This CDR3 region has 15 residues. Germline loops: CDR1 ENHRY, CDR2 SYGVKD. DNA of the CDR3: TGTGCCATCAGTTCGGTCCCAGGGGGTGAAAATGAGCAGTTCTTC. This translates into CAISSVPGGENEQFF.

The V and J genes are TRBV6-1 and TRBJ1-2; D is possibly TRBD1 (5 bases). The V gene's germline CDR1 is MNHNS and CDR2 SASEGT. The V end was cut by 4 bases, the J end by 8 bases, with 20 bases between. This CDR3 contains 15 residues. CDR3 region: CASSAFTGGDIGYTF. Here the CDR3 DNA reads TGTGCCAGCAGTGCCTTCACCGGAGGGGATATAGGCTACACCTTC.

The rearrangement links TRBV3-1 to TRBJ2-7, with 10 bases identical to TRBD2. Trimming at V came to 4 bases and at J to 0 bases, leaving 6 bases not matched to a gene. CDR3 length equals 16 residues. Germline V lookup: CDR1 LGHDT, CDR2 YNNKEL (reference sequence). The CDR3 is CASSPRTSGLSYEQYF. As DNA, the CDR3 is TGTGCCAGCAGCCCCCGGACTAGCGGACTCTCCTACGAGCAGTACTTC.

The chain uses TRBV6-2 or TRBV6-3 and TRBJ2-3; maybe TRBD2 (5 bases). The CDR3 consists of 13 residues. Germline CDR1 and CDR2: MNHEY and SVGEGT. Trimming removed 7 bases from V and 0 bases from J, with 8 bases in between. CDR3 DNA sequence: TGTGCCAGCAATGGCGGGAGCACAGATACGCAGTATTTT. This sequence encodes CASNGGSTDTQYF.

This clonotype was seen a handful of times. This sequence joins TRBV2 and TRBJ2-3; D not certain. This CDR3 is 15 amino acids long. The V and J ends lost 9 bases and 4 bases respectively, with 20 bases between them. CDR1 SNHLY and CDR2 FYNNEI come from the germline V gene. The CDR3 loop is CASYRDVSASDTQYF. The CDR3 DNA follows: TGTGCCAGTTACCGTGACGTGTCCGCGTCAGATACGCAGTATTTT.

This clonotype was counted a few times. The CDR3 nucleotides are TGTGCCAGCAGCTCGGACAGGGGGCCGGGGGCCAACGTCCTGACTTTC. This encodes CASSSDRGPGANVLTF. The rearrangement uses TRBV7-2 and TRBJ2-6, with 11 bases fitting TRBD1. With 4 bases clipped from V and 4 bases from J, the junction kept 3 bases outside the gene matches. From germline, CDR1 is SGHTA and CDR2 FQGNSA. The CDR3 sequence is 16 residues long. Using reference TRBV7-2 and TRBJ2-6 for the parts outside the CDR3, the full variable domain is GAGVSQSPSNKVTEKGKDVELRCDPISGHTALYWYRQSLGQGLEFLIYFQGNSAPDKSGLPSDRFSAERTGGSVSTLTIQRTQQEDSAVYLCASSSDRGPGANVLTFGAGSRLTVL.

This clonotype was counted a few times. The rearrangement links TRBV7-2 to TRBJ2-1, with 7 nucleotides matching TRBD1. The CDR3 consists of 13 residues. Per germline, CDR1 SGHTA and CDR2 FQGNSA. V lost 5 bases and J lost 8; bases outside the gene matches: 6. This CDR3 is CASSRQGGDEQFF. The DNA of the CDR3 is TGTGCCAGCAGCCGACAGGGTGGGGATGAGCAGTTCTTC.

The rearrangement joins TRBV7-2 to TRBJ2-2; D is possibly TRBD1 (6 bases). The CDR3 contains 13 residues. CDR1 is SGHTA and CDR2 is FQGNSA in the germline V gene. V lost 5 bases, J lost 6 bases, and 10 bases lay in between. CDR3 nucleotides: TGTGCCAGCAGCCCCAGGACAGCCGGGGAGCTGTTTTTT. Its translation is CASSPRTAGELFF.

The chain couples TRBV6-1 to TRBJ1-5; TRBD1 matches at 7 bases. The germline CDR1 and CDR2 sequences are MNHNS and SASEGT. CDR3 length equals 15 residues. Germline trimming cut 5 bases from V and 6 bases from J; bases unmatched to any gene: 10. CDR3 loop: CASSPSLRGRQPQHF. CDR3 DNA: TGTGCCAGCAGTCCAAGCTTGAGGGGGCGTCAGCCCCAGCATTTT.

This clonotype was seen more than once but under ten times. CDR3 protein: CASSSPPASPGTGELFF. CDR3 bases: TGCGCCAGCAGCTCCCCCCCAGCTTCACCAGGAACCGGGGAGCTGTTTTTT. This rearrangement joins TRBV5-1 to TRBJ2-2; D is unclear. CDR1 and CDR2 from the germline V gene are SGHRS and YFSETQ. Trimming removed 3 bases at V and 5 bases at J, with 20 bases between. CDR3 length: 17 amino acids. Filled out from reference TRBV5-1 and TRBJ2-2, the complete variable domain reads KAGVTQTPRYLIKTRGQQVTLSCSPISGHRSVSWYQQTPGQGLQFLFEYFSETQRNKGNFPGRFSGRQFSNSRSEMNVSTLELGDSALYLCASSSPPASPGTGELFFGEGSRLTVL.

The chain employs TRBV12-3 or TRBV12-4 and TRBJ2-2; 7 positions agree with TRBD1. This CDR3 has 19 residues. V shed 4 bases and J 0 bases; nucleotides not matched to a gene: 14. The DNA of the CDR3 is TGTGCCAGCAGTTCCAGGGACAGCCCTCTCCCCCCGAACACCGGGGAGCTGTTTTTT. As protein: CASSSRDSPLPPNTGELFF.

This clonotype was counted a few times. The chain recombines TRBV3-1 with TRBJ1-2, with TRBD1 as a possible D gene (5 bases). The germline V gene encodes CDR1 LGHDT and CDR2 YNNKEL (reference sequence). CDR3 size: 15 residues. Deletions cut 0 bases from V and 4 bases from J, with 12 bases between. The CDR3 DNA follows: TGTGCCAGCAGCCAAGATCACTTCGGGGGCTATGGCTACACCTTC. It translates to CASSQDHFGGYGYTF.

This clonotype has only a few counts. DNA of the CDR3: TGTGCCAGCAGTTACTCGGCGGGGGGGCCTCCAGATACGCAGTATTTT. It codes for CASSYSAGGPPDTQYF. The chain links TRBV6-5 to TRBJ2-3; 9 nucleotides align to TRBD2. Trimming at V came to 0 bases and at J to 4 bases, leaving 5 bases not matched to a gene. There are 16 residues in the CDR3. Germline V CDR1 and CDR2: MNHEY, SVGAGI.

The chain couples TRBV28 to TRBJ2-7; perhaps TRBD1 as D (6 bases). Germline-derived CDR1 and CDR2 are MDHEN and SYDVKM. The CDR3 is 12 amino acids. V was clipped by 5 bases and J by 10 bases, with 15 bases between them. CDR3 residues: CASSGWTETQYV. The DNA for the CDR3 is TGTGCCAGCAGTGGGTGGACAGAGACACAGTACGTC.

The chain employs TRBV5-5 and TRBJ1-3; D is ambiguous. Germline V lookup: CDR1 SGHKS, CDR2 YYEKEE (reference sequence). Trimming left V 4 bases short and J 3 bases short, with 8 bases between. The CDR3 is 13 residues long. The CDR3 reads CASSPFLGNTIYF. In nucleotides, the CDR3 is TGTGCCAGCAGCCCGTTTCTTGGAAACACCATATATTTT.

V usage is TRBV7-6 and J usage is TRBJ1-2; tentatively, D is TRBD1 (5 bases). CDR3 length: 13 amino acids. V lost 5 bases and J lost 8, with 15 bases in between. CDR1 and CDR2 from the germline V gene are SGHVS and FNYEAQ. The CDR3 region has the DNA TGTGCCAGCAGCGATTATACCAGGGTGGGCTACACCTTC. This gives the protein CASSDYTRVGYTF.

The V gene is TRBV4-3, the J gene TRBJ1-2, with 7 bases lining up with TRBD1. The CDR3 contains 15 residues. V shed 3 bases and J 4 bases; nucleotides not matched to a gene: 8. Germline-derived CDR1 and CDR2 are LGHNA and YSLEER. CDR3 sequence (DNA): TGCGCCAGCAGCCACGCGGGACAGATCTCCTATGGCTACACCTTC. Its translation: CASSHAGQISYGYTF.

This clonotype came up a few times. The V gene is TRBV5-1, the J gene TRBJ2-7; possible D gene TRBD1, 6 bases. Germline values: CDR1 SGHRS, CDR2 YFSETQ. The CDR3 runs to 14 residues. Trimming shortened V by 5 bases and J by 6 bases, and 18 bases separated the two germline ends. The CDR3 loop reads CASRGASLSGEQYF. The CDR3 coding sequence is TGCGCCAGCAGGGGGGCTTCCCTTTCCGGCGAGCAGTACTTC.